The entry below gives a single T cell receptor (beta chain) sequence along with its context. No cognate antigen has been identified for it. The input lacks base qualities; no much larger clone sits a single base away. The CDR3 starts with the cysteine, ends with the phenylalanine, and has 19 residues. Only the CDR3 DNA stays, 57 bases, in frame from base 1. The data belong to a study of blood T cell repertoires in COVID-19 (dated by TCRdb to the early 2020s). Looking at the study overall: Collaborator samples came from the United States, Italy and Spain and covered acute and convalescent phases of COVID-19. Where available, HLA class I and class II types were obtained from metadata supplied by the sample provider rather than from assay-based typing. The repertoires were made available in a free public database intended to serve as a resource for research on the immune response to SARS-CoV-2. Subjects who had been exposed to COVID-19, were actively infected with it, or had recovered from it provided the deeply sampled blood TCRbeta repertoires that made up the dataset. Nearly every sample came with metadata listing a de-identified subject ID, COVID-19 status, age in years and sex. The prospective study material was composed of cDNA or gDNA derived from T cells, B-cell-depleted T cells, or PBMCs. The samples were drawn from the first 160 participants of the ongoing ImmuneRACE study and from roughly 1,300 subjects provided by 6 global collaborators.

The collaborating institutions used their own protocols to collect whole blood in K2EDTA tubes. For TCRbeta analysis, collaborators shipped samples as frozen whole blood, isolated PBMCs, or DNA extracted from either of those sample types. TCRbeta CDR3 regions were amplified from genomic DNA by means of the immunoSEQ Assay, a bias-controlled multiplex PCR. The published analysis was carried out like this. The number of nucleated cells in each sample was estimated by amplification of reference gene primers within the assay. Sequence reads were collapsed and filtered to measure the absolute abundance of every unique TCRbeta CDR3 rearrangement. For each sample, productive Simpson clonality was calculated by taking the square root of Simpson's diversity index across productive rearrangements. TCRdb's version of the immuneACCESS table is confined to in-frame rearrangements and falls short of the full clone set. An unresolved V gene accounts for under half of the shortfall where checked; the remainder is of unknown origin. V and J calls plus clone size are reproduced from that table; the DNA served to infer D and trimming. The sample includes 60,000 to 75,000 clones, with more than 85% observed a single time. About 4% of the sample rests with the top ten.

The investigation overall reported the following: The quantity of clinical and demographic metadata differed by source and by participant and was supplied without curation.

The receptor chain draws on TRBV21-1 and TRBJ2-4; TRBD1, the D gene given by the table, was not confirmed from the DNA. TRBV21-1 is a pseudogene locus. The sample consisted of peripheral blood. The source of this sequence is a man in his 70s with active COVID-19. The CDR3 region has the sequence CASSKVAYGQKIAKNIQYF. The DNA sequence reads TGTGCCAGCAGCAAAGTGGCTTACGGACAGAAAATAGCCAAAAACATTCAGTACTTC.